This T cell receptor beta chain stems from a study of T cell responses to AZD1222 COVID-19 vaccine. Study observations and caveats: Nearly half of unique spike-specific TCRs reportedly avoided B.1.351 and B.1.1.7 mutated regions. Repertoire sampling occurred only after the peak T cell response.

The protocol was immunoSEQ multiplex PCR, while the TCRdb copy is restricted to in-frame clones and leaves out a portion. The sample includes about 110,000 clones, roughly 84% seen only once; the top ten take approximately 15%. V lost 0 bases and J lost 2, with 8 bases in between. In germline, CDR1 is SGHDT, CDR2 YYEEEE. The length of the CDR3 is 14 residues. In regard to this clone: Its antigen remains unknown.

The sample was peripheral blood, taken on day 0 of AZD1222 vaccination. This chain uses TRBV5-6 with TRBJ1-2, with D hard to call. This clonotype was sampled from an adult in good health. The CDR3 nucleotides are TGTGCCAGCAGCTTGGAGGGCAACAACTATGGCTACACCTTC. Protein sequence: CASSLEGNNYGYTF.